Listed here are 23 T cell receptor beta chains from one sample, sequenced in a study of blood T cell repertoires in COVID-19. The assay was immunoSEQ multiplex PCR, and TCRdb's table has in-frame clones only and misses some. This sample has about 50,000 clones; about 88% occur once, and the top ten carry around 5%. Material for sequencing was peripheral blood. These receptors originate from a man between 40 and 49 years old with active COVID-19.

This clone was observed once. This CDR3 is CASSSVGGRTYEQYF. As DNA, the CDR3 is TGCGCCAGCAGCTCTGTGGGGGGGAGGACCTACGAGCAGTACTTC. The rearrangement joins TRBV5-1 to TRBJ2-7; 7 bases fit TRBD2. Germline CDR1 SGHRS, CDR2 YFSETQ. V dropped 3 bases and J dropped 2; count of bases not matched to a gene: 8. CDR3 length equals 15 residues.

The chain recombines TRBV15 with TRBJ2-1; no clear D. The germline gives CDR1 LNHNV, CDR2 YYDKDF (reference sequence). The V and J ends lost 0 bases and 6 bases respectively, with 6 bases between them. CDR3 length: 13 amino acids. The CDR3 protein is CATSRDLSNEQFF. Here the CDR3 DNA reads TGTGCCACCAGCAGAGATTTGAGCAATGAGCAGTTCTTC.

V gene TRBV14 combines with J gene TRBJ2-2; TRBD2 might be the D (6 bases). The CDR3 has 17 residues. Trimming took 4 bases from V and 2 from J, leaving 17 bases between them. Germline V gene lookup returns CDR1 SGHDN and CDR2 FVKESK. CDR3 sequence: CASSPPAGRGNTGELFF. The CDR3 region has the DNA TGTGCCAGCAGCCCTCCCGCGGGGCGGGGAAACACCGGGGAGCTGTTTTTT.

The gene calls are TRBV18 and TRBJ1-3; D is possibly TRBD1 (5 bases). CDR3 size: 14 residues. The germline CDR1 and CDR2 sequences are KGHSH and LQKENI. V shed 2 bases and J shed 0 bases, with 5 bases lying between them. The chain's CDR3 is CASSPDSSGNTIYF. The CDR3 nucleotides are TGTGCCAGCTCACCAGACAGCTCTGGAAACACCATATATTTT.

The chain combines TRBV7-3 with TRBJ2-5; 10 bases match TRBD1. This CDR3 comprises 14 residues. The ends lost 5 bases at V and 5 bases at J; junction bases unmatched: 5. CDR1 and CDR2 from the germline V gene are SGHTA and FQGTGA. The CDR3 loop reads CASSMTGGAETQYF. Written as DNA, the CDR3 is TGTGCCAGCAGCATGACAGGGGGCGCGGAGACCCAGTACTTC.

The CDR3 nucleotides read TGTGCCAGCAGCCAAGATACGGGGGGCAGTAAGTACTTC. Protein: CASSQDTGGSKYF. The rearrangement links TRBV3-1 (or the pseudogene TRBV3-2) to TRBJ2-7, with D possibly matching TRBD2 (7 bases). The V gene's germline CDR1 is LGHDT and CDR2 YNNKEL (reference sequence). The CDR3 spans 13 residues. Trimming removed 0 bases from V and 11 bases from J, with 14 bases in between.

This clone was counted a few times. Its ends do not fully match the called genes, so a read error is possible. V gene TRBV27 combines with J gene TRBJ2-7, with 7 bases matching TRBD1. CDR1 MNHEY and CDR2 SMNVEV come from the germline V gene (reference sequence). The CDR3 consists of 14 residues. CDR3 in DNA: TGTGCCAGCAGTCACATTAAAGACAGGGCCGGGAAGCTCTTC. Translated, it gives CASSHIKDRAGKLF.

The chain is built from TRBV3-1 (or the pseudogene TRBV3-2) and TRBJ1-2; D unclear. The V and J ends lost 8 bases and 2 bases respectively, with 12 bases between them. Germline V gene sequence: CDR1 LGHDT, CDR2 YNNKEL (reference sequence). The CDR3 is 13 amino acids. Written as DNA, the CDR3 is TGTGCCAGCTCGGTCAATTCCAACTATGGCTACACCTTC. This gives the protein CASSVNSNYGYTF.

The chain is built from TRBV28 and TRBJ2-1, with TRBD2 matching over 7 bases. This CDR3 is 13 amino acids long. With 8 bases clipped from V and 1 base from J, the junction kept 2 bases outside the gene matches. Germline V gene sequence: CDR1 MDHEN, CDR2 SYDVKM. The CDR3 DNA sequence: TGTGCCAGCGGCGGGAGTTCCTACAATGAGCAGTTCTTC. Protein sequence: CASGGSSYNEQFF.

The chain uses TRBV5-1 and TRBJ2-5, with TRBD1 identical over 7 bases. The CDR3 sequence is 14 residues long. The V gene end was trimmed by 0 bases and the J gene end by 4 bases; junction bases not matched to a gene: 3. CDR1 is SGHRS and CDR2 is YFSETQ in the germline V gene. CDR3 protein: CASSLVGGGETQYF. The CDR3 DNA reads TGCGCCAGCAGCTTGGTAGGGGGCGGAGAGACCCAGTACTTC.

The CDR3 bases are TGCAGCGTCTGGAACACTGAAGCTTTCTTT. It specifies CSVWNTEAFF. V is TRBV29-1 and J is TRBJ1-1; D not certain. Trimming removed 6 bases at V and 1 base at J, with 3 bases between. The V gene's germline CDR1 is SQVTM and CDR2 ANQGSEA. The CDR3 covers 10 residues.

J is TRBJ2-1 and V is TRBV30; 8 nucleotides agree with TRBD2. Unmatched junction bases numbered 10, after V lost 0 bases and J lost 9 bases. The CDR3 has 15 amino acids. Germline CDR1 is GTSNPN and CDR2 is SVGIG (reference sequence). The CDR3 region has the DNA TGTGCCTGGAGTGTTACAGGACTAGCTTTTACTGAGCAGTTCTTC. As protein: CAWSVTGLAFTEQFF. The full variable domain, in which reference TRBV30 and TRBJ2-1 provide the parts outside the CDR3, is SQTIHQWPATLVQPVGSPLSLECTVEGTSNPNLYWYRQAAGRGLQLLFYSVGIGQISSEVPQNLSASRPQDRQFILSSKKLLLSDSGFYLCAWSVTGLAFTEQFFGPGTRLTVL.

V usage is TRBV30 and J usage is TRBJ2-3; 7 nucleotides agree with TRBD2. Germline V gene sequence: CDR1 GTSNPN, CDR2 SVGIG (reference sequence). With 3 bases clipped from V and 4 bases from J, the junction kept 10 bases outside the gene matches. This CDR3 has 15 amino acids. The CDR3 sequence is CAWSGLADPADTQYF. The CDR3 nucleotides are TGTGCCTGGAGCGGGCTAGCGGACCCGGCAGATACGCAGTATTTT.

Only one count was recorded for this clone. The chain employs TRBV28 and TRBJ2-1; tentative D call: TRBD2 (6 bases). Deletions cut 6 bases from V and 4 bases from J, with 7 bases between. Germline-derived CDR1 and CDR2 are MDHEN and SYDVKM. This CDR3 comprises 12 residues. This chain's CDR3 is CASSGLYNEQFF. CDR3 bases: TGTGCCAGCAGCGGACTATACAATGAGCAGTTCTTC.

This chain connects TRBV9 to TRBJ1-2; D is unresolved. CDR3 length: 15 residues. Trimming pared 0 bases from V and 7 bases from J, leaving 16 bases between. Germline CDR1 is SGDLS and CDR2 is YYNGEE. The CDR3: CASSVELRGGLGYTF. The CDR3 DNA sequence: TGTGCCAGCAGCGTAGAGTTGCGGGGTGGTCTTGGCTACACCTTC.

The V gene is TRBV7-8, the J gene TRBJ2-7; D perhaps matches TRBD2 (5 bases). CDR1 and CDR2 from the germline V gene are SGHVS and FQNEAQ. The ends were cut back, 2 bases at V and 0 bases at J, with 8 bases in the middle. There are 14 residues in the CDR3. CDR3 amino acids: CASSLITSSYEQYF. The DNA for the CDR3 is TGTGCCAGCAGCTTAATTACTAGCTCCTACGAGCAGTACTTC.

This chain connects TRBV9 to TRBJ2-1, with 9 bases identical to TRBD2. This CDR3 comprises 16 residues. V trimming: 3 bases; J trimming: 1 base; junction bases outside the gene matches: 5. Per the germline V gene, CDR1 is SGDLS and CDR2 is YYNGEE. CDR3 in amino acids: CASSAATSGSYNEQFF. The CDR3 DNA reads as TGTGCCAGCAGCGCCGCGACTAGCGGATCCTACAATGAGCAGTTCTTC.

The CDR3 bases are TGTGCCAGTAGTATAGCACGACAGGGCTCCTACGAGCAGTACTTC. It translates to CASSIARQGSYEQYF. The chain is built from TRBV19 and TRBJ2-7; the match to TRBD1 covers 7 bases. Germline trimming cut 1 base from V and 0 bases from J; bases unmatched to any gene: 3. The CDR3 loop spans 15 amino acids. Per germline, CDR1 LNHDA and CDR2 SQIVND (reference sequence).

This chain uses TRBV18 with TRBJ2-7; TRBD2 aligns across 7 bases. The V and J ends lost 2 bases and 4 bases, in that order; junction bases with no gene match: 5. This CDR3 comprises 14 residues. CDR1 and CDR2 from the germline V gene are KGHSH and LQKENI. The CDR3 DNA is TGTGCCAGCTCACCAGGTCTAGCGGCTTACGAGCAGTACTTC. Its protein product is CASSPGLAAYEQYF.

The J gene is TRBJ2-1, the V gene TRBV6-2 or TRBV6-3; D gene unclear. Per the germline V gene, CDR1 is MNHEY and CDR2 is SVGEGT. This CDR3 is 13 amino acids long. V shed 0 bases and J shed 9 bases, with 9 bases lying between them. The CDR3 nucleotides read TGTGCCAGCAGTTACTCGTTCTACGGTGAGCAGTTCTTC. It specifies CASSYSFYGEQFF.

The genes are TRBV5-5 and TRBJ2-2; 9 bases fit TRBD2. The V and J ends lost 1 base and 2 bases, in that order; junction bases with no gene match: 3. The CDR3 runs 16 residues. Germline V gene lookup returns CDR1 SGHKS and CDR2 YYEKEE (reference sequence). The CDR3 region is CASSLRLAGNTGELFF. CDR3 DNA sequence: TGTGCCAGCAGCTTGAGGCTAGCGGGAAACACCGGGGAGCTGTTTTTT.

This chain uses TRBV20-1 with TRBJ1-2; no definite D call. Trimming removed 0 bases at V and 8 bases at J, with 7 bases between. Germline CDR1 is DFQATT and CDR2 is SNEGSKA (reference sequence). There are 11 residues in the CDR3. CDR3 DNA: TGCAGTGCTAGAGATCAGAAGGGCTACACCTTC. This sequence encodes CSARDQKGYTF.

This clone came up a few times. The chain couples TRBV19 to TRBJ2-7; 7 bases are a match to TRBD1. Per the germline V gene, CDR1 is LNHDA and CDR2 is SQIVND (reference sequence). The CDR3 runs to 16 residues. The V segment lost 6 bases and the J segment 4 bases; nucleotides outside the gene matches: 15. The CDR3 nucleotides are TGTGCCAGTAGCGAAGGTGTCCGGCAGGGGGTATACGAGCAGTACTTC. This sequence encodes CASSEGVRQGVYEQYF.